This is a list of T cell receptor beta chains from one sample in a study of PD-1 blockade in classical Hodgkin lymphoma. Only in-frame clones appear in the TCRdb table, and some are missing; sequencing was by immunoSEQ multiplex PCR. The sample contains more than 20,000 clones, approximately 88% of which appear only once. This sample comprised peripheral blood mononuclear cells (PBMCs), obtained before the fourth cycle of nivolumab. All receptors derive from a human donor with classical Hodgkin lymphoma. Both conserved end residues are part of each CDR3. A D gene is named only where the DNA matches it firmly. Size is omitted from some rows. Given values are once, few, many or a class for expanded clones.

TRBV9	-	TRBD2	TRBJ2-1	TGTGCCAGCAGCGTAGCCCCGACTAGCGGGGATTTCCACAATGAGCAGTTCTTC	CASSVAPTSGDFHNEQFF
TRBV5-1	-	TRBD2	TRBJ2-1	TGCGCCAGCAGCAAGACTAGCGGGAGGGTGTCCTACAATGAGCAGTTCTTC	CASSKTSGRVSYNEQFF
TRBV14	once	TRBD2	TRBJ2-5	TGTGCCAGCAGCCCCGACAGGTTAAGGCGGGAGGGCCACCAGTACCAAGAGACCCAGTACTTC	CASSPDRLRREGHQYQETQYF
TRBV19	-	TRBD1	TRBJ1-1	TGTGCCAGTAGTCCCCGGGACAGGGAAGCTTTCTTT	CASSPRDREAFF
TRBV18	-	TRBD1	TRBJ1-1	TGTGCCAGCTCATCAGGGACAGGGGGTTACACTGAAGCTTTCTTT	CASSSGTGGYTEAFF
TRBV5-5	-	-	TRBJ2-3	TGTGCCAGCCGCCAGGGGGTTGGCGGGAGGATCACAGATACGCAGTATTTT	CASRQGVGGRITDTQYF
TRBV2	-	TRBD1	TRBJ2-7	TGTGCCAGCAGTGAATTTGTAGGGGGCGCAGTCTACGAGCAGTACTTC	CASSEFVGGAVYEQYF
TRBV2	-	-	TRBJ1-5	TGTGCCAGCAAGAGGACGGATAGCAATCAGCCCCAGCATTTT	CASKRTDSNQPQHF
TRBV19	-	-	TRBJ2-1	TGTGCCAGTAGTATAGGAGGCACGACATCCGATGAGCAGTTCTTC	CASSIGGTTSDEQFF
TRBV29-1	-	-	TRBJ2-7	TGCAGCGTTGAAGATCTAGAGGGTGAAGGACGCTCCTACGAGCAGTACTTC	CSVEDLEGEGRSYEQYF
TRBV6-4	-	-	TRBJ2-2	TGTGCCAGCACGGAACGACCTGGCACCGGGGAGCTGTTTTTT	CASTERPGTGELFF
TRBV5-6	-	-	TRBJ2-7	TGTGCCAGCACCGGGACCCCCCGCCTACGTGGGCAGTACTTC	CASTGTPRLRGQYF
TRBV6-5	-	TRBD1	TRBJ1-4	TGTGCCAGCACCCTAAGACAGGGCGGGGAAAAACTGTTTTTT	CASTLRQGGEKLFF
TRBV10-1	-	-	TRBJ1-1	TGCGCCAGCCCGGACCGAGATTGGACTGAAGCTTTCTTT	CASPDRDWTEAFF